This T cell receptor beta chain was sequenced for a study of T cell repertoires in cytomegalovirus infection. Whole-study findings and limits: Clonotypes of TCR beta that were HLA-C-restricted and CMV-specific dominated the ex vivo response.

Only a few counts were recorded for this clonotype. Its antigen is undetermined. TCRdb itself ran the reads through MiXCR, one entry per CDR3 protein. The data show under 350,000 distinct CDR3 sequences, over 7.5% seen once. This TCR was sampled from a human donor in good health (CMV status not recorded). Some clones in this sample may be carry-over from other donors' samples. The source material was PBMCs.

The CDR3 loop reads CASSLEGRNFPYF. The DNA of the CDR3 is TGCGCCAGCAGCTTGGAAGGCAGGAACTTCCCGTACTTC. V usage is TRBV5-1 and J usage is TRBJ2-4; D gene ambiguous. The CDR3 consists of 13 residues. Trimming shortened V by 0 bases and J by 15 bases, and 16 bases separated the two germline ends. In germline, CDR1 is SGHRS, CDR2 YFSETQ.